Sequencing of this T cell receptor beta chain was carried out in a study of spatial heterogeneity in lung cancer. General observations from the study: Blood showed ubiquitous tumor TCRs more often at resection than at routine follow-up.

Comments on this clonotype: What it recognizes is unknown.

CDR1 SQVTM and CDR2 ANQGSEA come from the germline V gene. V was trimmed by 8 bases and J by 1 base, leaving 11 bases between them. This CDR3 has 12 residues. TCRdb analysed the 5' RACE reads with MiXCR anew, one entry per CDR3 protein. The sample has about 87,000 distinct CDR3 sequences, roughly 19% seen once. The time point is: blood at routine non-recurrence follow-up after resection. Tumor, nontumor lung or frozen PBMC supplied whole RNA that was sequenced unsorted. The clonotype was recovered from a male donor with early-stage non-small cell lung cancer. The V gene is TRBV29-1, the J gene TRBJ1-1, with D possibly matching TRBD1 (5 bases). Specimen: PBMCs, collected at follow-up. CDR3 sequence reads: CSTQRGNTEAFF. The CDR3 coding sequence is TGCAGCACCCAGAGGGGGAACACTGAAGCTTTCTTT.